This entry lists 9 T cell receptor beta chains sequenced from one sample in a study of blood T cell repertoires in COVID-19. Repertoires were generated with immunoSEQ multiplex PCR, while TCRdb's copy carries only in-frame clones and drops some. This table has 150,000 to 200,000 clones, 84% appearing once. The sequencing sample was made of PBMCs or T cells enriched from blood (not recorded which). Receptors originate from a man aged 45-65 years who had recovered from COVID-19.

The chain has TRBV15 and TRBJ2-7, with a possible D match to TRBD1 (6 bases). CDR1 and CDR2 from the germline V gene are LNHNV and YYDKDF (reference sequence). The CDR3 has 16 amino acids. Trimming took off 4 bases at V and 3 bases at J, with 19 bases between the two ends. Here the CDR3 DNA reads TGTGCCACCAGCAAAACCGGGACACCGAAAGGCTACGAGCAGTACTTC. Amino acid sequence: CATSKTGTPKGYEQYF.

The genes are TRBV11-2 and TRBJ2-3, with TRBD2 identical over 10 bases. The CDR3 runs 16 residues. Germline CDR1 SGHAT, CDR2 FQNNGV. Trimming removed 1 base from V and 2 bases from J; junction bases left unmatched: 3. The CDR3 sequence: CASSLGGLAATDTQYF. The CDR3 DNA is TGTGCCAGCAGCTTAGGAGGACTAGCGGCCACAGATACGCAGTATTTT.

The rearrangement uses TRBV5-1 and TRBJ1-6; D is unclear. CDR1 is SGHRS and CDR2 is YFSETQ in the germline V gene. Trimming cost V 5 bases and J 4 bases, with 10 bases left between them. This CDR3 has 14 residues. The CDR3 DNA reads TGCGCCAGCAGGCCGGAGGATTATAATTCACCCCTCCACTTT. Translation gives CASRPEDYNSPLHF. The whole variable domain, remainder taken from reference TRBV5-1 and TRBJ1-6, is KAGVTQTPRYLIKTRGQQVTLSCSPISGHRSVSWYQQTPGQGLQFLFEYFSETQRNKGNFPGRFSGRQFSNSRSEMNVSTLELGDSALYLCASRPEDYNSPLHFGNGTRLTVT.

The chain joins TRBV7-9 to TRBJ2-4; 8 bases map to TRBD2. The germline CDR1 and CDR2 sequences are SEHNR and FQNEAQ (reference sequence). V was clipped by 4 bases and J by 7 bases; unmatched bases: 3. This CDR3 contains 13 residues. This chain's CDR3 is CASSSRLANIQYF. The CDR3, as DNA: TGTGCCAGCAGCTCAAGACTAGCGAACATTCAGTACTTC.

The V gene is TRBV2, the J gene TRBJ2-7, with TRBD2 as a possible D gene (6 bases). Germline lookup yields CDR1 SNHLY and CDR2 FYNNEI. Deletions cut 5 bases from V and 1 base from J, with 9 bases between. The CDR3 loop spans 13 amino acids. CDR3 amino acids: CASSKSGSYEQYF. CDR3 nucleotide sequence: TGTGCCAGCAGTAAGAGCGGGTCCTACGAGCAGTACTTC.

The chain joins TRBV9 to TRBJ2-3; 13 nucleotides match TRBD2. This CDR3 comprises 18 residues. Germline CDR1 reads SGDLS; CDR2 reads YYNGEE. J lost 7 bases, V lost 4 bases, and 15 bases had no gene match. The CDR3 here is CASSPHLGTSGARNTQYF. The DNA of the CDR3 is TGTGCCAGCAGCCCGCACCTGGGGACTAGCGGGGCCCGGAATACGCAGTATTTT.

The chain joins TRBV5-1 to TRBJ2-7; 7 bases align to TRBD2. This CDR3 has 15 residues. The V gene end was trimmed by 4 bases and the J gene end by 3 bases; junction bases not matched to a gene: 10. The germline gives CDR1 SGHRS, CDR2 YFSETQ. For the CDR3, the DNA is TGCGCCAGCAGCCCGGGTAGCGGGCCCAACTACGAGCAGTACTTC. Protein: CASSPGSGPNYEQYF.

In this sample, this clone turned up a few times. V and J are TRBV5-5 and TRBJ2-1; D may be TRBD2 (5 bases). Germline V gene lookup returns CDR1 SGHKS and CDR2 YYEKEE (reference sequence). V lost 4 bases to trimming and J lost 0 bases, with 11 bases between them. The CDR3 is 15 amino acids. The DNA for the CDR3 is TGTGCCAGCAGCGTAGGACTGGGCTCCTACAATGAGCAGTTCTTC. Residues: CASSVGLGSYNEQFF.

Concerning this clone itself: One end of the junction varies from germline; a read error may be responsible. This rearrangement joins TRBV7-3 to TRBJ2-7, with 7 bases lining up with TRBD1. Looked up from germline, CDR1 is SGHTA and CDR2 is FQGTGA. This CDR3 region has 14 residues. The CDR3 region has the DNA TGTGCCGGCAGCTCACAGGGGTCCTTAGGCGAGCAGTACTTC. Protein product: CAGSSQGSLGEQYF.